The 3 T cell receptor beta chains given below trace back to one sample, sequenced in a study of T cell responses to AZD1222 COVID-19 vaccine. Repertoires were generated with immunoSEQ multiplex PCR, while TCRdb's copy carries only in-frame clones and drops some. Of about 110,000 clones in the sample, around 90% were seen once. The specimen comprised peripheral blood, sampled on day 0 of AZD1222 vaccination. These receptor sequences come from an adult in good health.

V gene TRBV19 combines with J gene TRBJ2-7; tentatively, D is TRBD1 (6 bases). With 0 bases removed from V and 4 bases from J, the gap between germline ends came to 13 bases. Germline CDR1 LNHDA, CDR2 SQIVND (reference sequence). The CDR3 length is 15 residues. The CDR3 spells CASSIEPGQLYEQYF. CDR3 DNA: TGTGCCAGTAGTATAGAGCCCGGACAGCTGTACGAGCAGTACTTC.

The gene calls are TRBV19 and TRBJ2-1, with unresolved D. Germline-derived CDR1 and CDR2 are LNHDA and SQIVND (reference sequence). The CDR3 contains 12 residues. CDR3 in amino acids: CASGTLYNEQFF. As DNA, the CDR3 is TGTGCGTCCGGTACACTCTACAATGAGCAGTTCTTC.

The chain is built from TRBV7-9 and TRBJ1-1; no clear D gene. Trimming cost V 1 base and J 0 bases, with 6 bases left between them. CDR1 and CDR2 (germline): SEHNR, FQNEAQ (reference sequence). This CDR3 comprises 14 residues. CDR3 in DNA: TGTGCCAGCAGCTTAGAACAGTTGAACACTGAAGCTTTCTTT. Its protein is CASSLEQLNTEAFF.